This T cell receptor (beta chain) was obtained from a study of blood T cells in healthy people across ages. In its sample, this clonotype was seen many times. Its specificity is unknown. Study-wide results and limits: Both naive CD4+ cell counts and diversity were greater in long-lived donors than in aged donors.

With a J-beta primer mix and a sample-barcoded 5' primer, a second PCR ran about 6 to 11 cycles. Via MiXCR, TCRdb re-called the 5' RACE reads, giving one row per CDR3 protein. The sample consists of 1.5 million to 2 million distinct CDR3 sequences, 25% to 30% of them appearing once. This CDR3 region has 12 residues. Germline CDR1 DFQATT, CDR2 SNEGSKA (reference sequence). V was trimmed by 7 bases and J by 5 bases, leaving 14 bases between them. This chain uses TRBV20-1 with TRBJ2-5; no clear D gene. The sequenced material came from blood. The clonotype was recovered from a woman aged 30 to 39 in good health. CDR3 sequence (DNA): TGCAGTGGTTCCAAAATGAGGGAGACCCAGTACTTC. It specifies CSGSKMRETQYF.